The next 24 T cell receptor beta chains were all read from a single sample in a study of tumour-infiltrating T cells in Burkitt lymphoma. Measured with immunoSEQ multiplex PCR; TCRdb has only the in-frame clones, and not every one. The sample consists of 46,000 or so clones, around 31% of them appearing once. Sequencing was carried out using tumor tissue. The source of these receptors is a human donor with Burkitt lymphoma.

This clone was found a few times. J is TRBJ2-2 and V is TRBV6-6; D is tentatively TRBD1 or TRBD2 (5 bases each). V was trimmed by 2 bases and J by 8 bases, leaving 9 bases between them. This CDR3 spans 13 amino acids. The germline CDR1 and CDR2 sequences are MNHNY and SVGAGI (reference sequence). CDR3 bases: TGTGCCAGCAGTTACCGGGACGTAGGGGAGCTGTTTTTT. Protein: CASSYRDVGELFF.

The CDR3 coding sequence is TGTGCCAGCAGCCAAAACCAAGAGACCCAGTACTTC. Translated, it gives CASSQNQETQYF. V gene TRBV7-2 combines with J gene TRBJ2-5, with unresolved D. The germline gives CDR1 SGHTA, CDR2 FQGNSA. V shed 5 bases and J shed 0 bases, with 4 bases lying between them. The CDR3 is 12 residues long. The entire variable domain, with the rest obtained from reference TRBV7-2 and TRBJ2-5, is as follows: GAGVSQSPSNKVTEKGKDVELRCDPISGHTALYWYRQSLGQGLEFLIYFQGNSAPDKSGLPSDRFSAERTGGSVSTLTIQRTQQEDSAVYLCASSQNQETQYFGPGTRLLVL.

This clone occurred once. Here the CDR3 reads CASSFSPLGDADEKLFF. The DNA for the CDR3 is TGCGCCAGTTCATTCTCTCCCTTGGGGGACGCCGATGAAAAACTGTTTTTT. This chain uses TRBV5-1 with TRBJ1-4; TRBD1 might be the D (5 bases). V was shortened by 8 bases and J by 6 bases, with 26 bases between the two germline ends. The germline V gene has CDR1 SGHRS and CDR2 YFSETQ. This CDR3 region has 17 residues.

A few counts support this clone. The CDR3 DNA is TGTGCCAGCAGCTTATACAAACTTCCCTCTAGCACAGATACGCAGTATTTT. Protein product: CASSLYKLPSSTDTQYF. The V and J genes are TRBV7-8 and TRBJ2-3; D is uncertain. V was pared by 2 bases and J by 0 bases, with 15 bases between. The CDR3 contains 17 residues. In germline, CDR1 is SGHVS, CDR2 FQNEAQ.

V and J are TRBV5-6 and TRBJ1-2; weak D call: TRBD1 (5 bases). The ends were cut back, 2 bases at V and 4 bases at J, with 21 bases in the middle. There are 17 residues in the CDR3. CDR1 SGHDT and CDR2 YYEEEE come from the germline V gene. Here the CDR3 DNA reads TGTGCCAGCAGCTTTCTTACCTTGAGGGGACGTATCTATGGCTACACCTTC. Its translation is CASSFLTLRGRIYGYTF.

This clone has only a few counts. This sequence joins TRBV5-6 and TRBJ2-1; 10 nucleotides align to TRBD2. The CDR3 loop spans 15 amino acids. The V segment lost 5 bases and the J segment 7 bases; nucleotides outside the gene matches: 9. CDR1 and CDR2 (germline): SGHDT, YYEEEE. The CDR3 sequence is CASRVVDSGGNEQFF. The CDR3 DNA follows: TGTGCCAGCAGGGTCGTTGATAGCGGGGGGAATGAGCAGTTCTTC.

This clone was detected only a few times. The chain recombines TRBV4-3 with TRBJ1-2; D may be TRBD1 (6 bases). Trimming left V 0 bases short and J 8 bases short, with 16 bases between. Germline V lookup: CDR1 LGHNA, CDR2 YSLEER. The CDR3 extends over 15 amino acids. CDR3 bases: TGCGCCAGCAGCCAAGATGGCGCGGGGGGGGCGGGCTACACCTTC. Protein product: CASSQDGAGGAGYTF.

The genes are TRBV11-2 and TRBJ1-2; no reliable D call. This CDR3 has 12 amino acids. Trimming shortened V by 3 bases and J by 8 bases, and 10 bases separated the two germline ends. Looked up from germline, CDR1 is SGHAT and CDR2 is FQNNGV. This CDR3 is CASSFTGRGYTF. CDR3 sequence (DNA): TGTGCCAGCAGCTTCACTGGAAGGGGCTACACCTTC.

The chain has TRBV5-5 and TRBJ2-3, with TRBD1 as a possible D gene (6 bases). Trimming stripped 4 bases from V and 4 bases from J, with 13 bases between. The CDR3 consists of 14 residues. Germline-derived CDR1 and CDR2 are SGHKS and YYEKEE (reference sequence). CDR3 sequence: CASSGPQGSDTQYF. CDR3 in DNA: TGTGCCAGCAGCGGGCCCCAGGGGTCAGATACGCAGTATTTT.

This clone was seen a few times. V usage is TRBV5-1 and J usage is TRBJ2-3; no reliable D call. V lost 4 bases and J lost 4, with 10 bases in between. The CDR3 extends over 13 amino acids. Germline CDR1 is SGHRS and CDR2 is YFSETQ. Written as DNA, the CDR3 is TGCGCCAGCAGCATTCGGACGGCAGATACGCAGTATTTT. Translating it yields CASSIRTADTQYF. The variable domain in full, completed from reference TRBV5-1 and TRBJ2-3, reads KAGVTQTPRYLIKTRGQQVTLSCSPISGHRSVSWYQQTPGQGLQFLFEYFSETQRNKGNFPGRFSGRQFSNSRSEMNVSTLELGDSALYLCASSIRTADTQYFGPGTRLTVL.

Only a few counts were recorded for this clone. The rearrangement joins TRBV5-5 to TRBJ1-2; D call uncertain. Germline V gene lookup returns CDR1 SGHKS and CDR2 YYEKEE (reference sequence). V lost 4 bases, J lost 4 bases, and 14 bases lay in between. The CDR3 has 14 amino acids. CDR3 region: CASSQLGSSYGYTF. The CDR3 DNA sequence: TGTGCCAGCAGCCAGCTTGGATCCTCCTATGGCTACACCTTC.

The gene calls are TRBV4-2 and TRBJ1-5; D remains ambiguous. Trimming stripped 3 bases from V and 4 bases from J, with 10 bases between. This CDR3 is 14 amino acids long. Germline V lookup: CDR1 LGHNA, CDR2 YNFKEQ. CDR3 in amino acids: CASSHGSLNQPQHF. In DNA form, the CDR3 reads TGTGCCAGCAGCCACGGCAGTTTAAATCAGCCCCAGCATTTT.

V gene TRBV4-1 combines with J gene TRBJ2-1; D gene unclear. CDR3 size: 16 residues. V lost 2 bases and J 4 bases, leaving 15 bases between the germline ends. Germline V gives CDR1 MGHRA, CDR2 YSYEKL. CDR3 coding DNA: TGCGCCAGCAGCCAACCTGACCCAAGGTTTTACAATGAGCAGTTCTTC. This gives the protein CASSQPDPRFYNEQFF.

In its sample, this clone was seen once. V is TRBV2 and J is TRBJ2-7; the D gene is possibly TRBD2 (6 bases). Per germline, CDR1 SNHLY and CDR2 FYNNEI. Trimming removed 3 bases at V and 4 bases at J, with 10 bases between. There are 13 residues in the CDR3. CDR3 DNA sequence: TGTGCCAGCAGTGATTTACGGGGGTACGAGCAGTACTTC. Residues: CASSDLRGYEQYF.

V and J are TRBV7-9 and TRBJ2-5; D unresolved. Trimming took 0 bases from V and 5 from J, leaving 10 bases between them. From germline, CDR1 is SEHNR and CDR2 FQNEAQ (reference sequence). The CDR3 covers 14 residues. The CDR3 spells CASSLATIRETQYF. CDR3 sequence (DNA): TGTGCCAGCAGCTTAGCAACTATCCGGGAGACCCAGTACTTC.

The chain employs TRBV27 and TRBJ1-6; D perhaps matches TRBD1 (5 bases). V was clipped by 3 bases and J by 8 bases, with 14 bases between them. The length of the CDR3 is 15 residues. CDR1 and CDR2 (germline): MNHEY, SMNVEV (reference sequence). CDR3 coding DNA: TGTGCCAGCAGTTTCGTAGGGGAGTTTGATTCACCCCTCCACTTT. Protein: CASSFVGEFDSPLHF.

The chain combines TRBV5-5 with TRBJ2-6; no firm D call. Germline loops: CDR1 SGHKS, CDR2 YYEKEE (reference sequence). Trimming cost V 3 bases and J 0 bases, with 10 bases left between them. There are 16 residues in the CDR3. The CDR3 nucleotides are TGTGCCAGCAGCTCCCCCGCACTCTCTGGGGCCAACGTCCTGACTTTC. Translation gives CASSSPALSGANVLTF. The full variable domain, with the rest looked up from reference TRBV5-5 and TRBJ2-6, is DAGVTQSPTHLIKTRGQQVTLRCSPISGHKSVSWYQQVLGQGPQFIFQYYEKEERGRGNFPDRFSARQFPNYSSELNVNALLLGDSALYLCASSSPALSGANVLTFGAGSRLTVL.

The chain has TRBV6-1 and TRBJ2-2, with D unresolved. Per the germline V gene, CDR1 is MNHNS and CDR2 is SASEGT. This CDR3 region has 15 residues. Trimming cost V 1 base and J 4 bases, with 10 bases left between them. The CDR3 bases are TGTGCCAGCAGTGAAGGGGCAGACCTCACCGGGGAGCTGTTTTTT. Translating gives CASSEGADLTGELFF.

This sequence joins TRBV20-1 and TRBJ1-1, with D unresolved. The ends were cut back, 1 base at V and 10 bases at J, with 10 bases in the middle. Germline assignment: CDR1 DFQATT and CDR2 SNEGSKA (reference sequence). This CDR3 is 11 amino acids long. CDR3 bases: TGCAGTGCTAGAGGCGGCGACGCAGCTTTCTTT. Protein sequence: CSARGGDAAFF.

The DNA for the CDR3 is TGTGCCAGCAGCGCACCCCGGCCCCGGGACGAGCAGTACTTC. Translation: CASSAPRPRDEQYF. J is TRBJ2-7 and V is TRBV7-7; no firm D call. The V gene's germline CDR1 is SSHAT and CDR2 FNYEAQ (reference sequence). The V end was cut by 5 bases, the J end by 5 bases, with 16 bases between. The CDR3 covers 14 residues.

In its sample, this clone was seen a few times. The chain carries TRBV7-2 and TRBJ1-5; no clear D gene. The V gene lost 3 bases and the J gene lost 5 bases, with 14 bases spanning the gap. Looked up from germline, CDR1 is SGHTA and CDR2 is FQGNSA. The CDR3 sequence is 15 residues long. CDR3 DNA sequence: TGTGCCAGCAGCTTGGAAGGGCGACGGGATCAGCCCCAGCATTTT. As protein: CASSLEGRRDQPQHF.

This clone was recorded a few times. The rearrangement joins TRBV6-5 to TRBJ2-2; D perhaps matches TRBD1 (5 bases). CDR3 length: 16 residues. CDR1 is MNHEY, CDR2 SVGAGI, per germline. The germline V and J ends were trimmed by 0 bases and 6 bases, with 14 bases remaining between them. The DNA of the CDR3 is TGTGCCAGCAGTTACTCGGCCTGGACAATTCCCGGGGAGCTGTTTTTT. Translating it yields CASSYSAWTIPGELFF.

The CDR3 loop reads CASSRYVAETQYF. In nucleotides, the CDR3 is TGCGCCAGCAGCCGCTACGTAGCCGAGACCCAGTACTTC. The genes are TRBV4-1 and TRBJ2-5; no clear D gene. Trimming pared 4 bases from V and 5 bases from J, leaving 11 bases between. The length of the CDR3 is 13 residues. CDR1 MGHRA and CDR2 YSYEKL come from the germline V gene.

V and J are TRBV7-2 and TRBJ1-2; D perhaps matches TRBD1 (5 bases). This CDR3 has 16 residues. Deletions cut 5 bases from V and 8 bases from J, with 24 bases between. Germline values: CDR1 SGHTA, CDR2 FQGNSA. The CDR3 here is CASSQGPNYLQSGYTF. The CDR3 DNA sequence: TGTGCCAGCAGCCAGGGACCGAATTATTTGCAGTCAGGCTACACCTTC.